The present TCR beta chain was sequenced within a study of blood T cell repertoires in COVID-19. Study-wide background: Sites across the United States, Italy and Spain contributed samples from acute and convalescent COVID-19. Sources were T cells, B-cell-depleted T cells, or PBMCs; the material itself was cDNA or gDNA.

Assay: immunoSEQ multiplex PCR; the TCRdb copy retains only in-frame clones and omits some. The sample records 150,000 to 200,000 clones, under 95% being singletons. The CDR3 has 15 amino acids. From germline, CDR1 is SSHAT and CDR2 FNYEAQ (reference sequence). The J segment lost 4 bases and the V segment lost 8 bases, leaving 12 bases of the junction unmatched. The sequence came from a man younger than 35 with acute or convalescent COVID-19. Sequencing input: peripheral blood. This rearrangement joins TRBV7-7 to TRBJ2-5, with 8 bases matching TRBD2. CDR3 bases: TGTGCCAGCCCCTTCGGGGGGGCCCGTAGAGAGACCCAGTACTTC. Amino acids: CASPFGGARRETQYF.